Following are 24 T cell receptor beta chains from one sample sequenced in a study of blood T cell repertoires in COVID-19. TCRdb keeps only in-frame clones here, not all; method: immunoSEQ multiplex PCR. The table records 80,000 or so clones, roughly 82% of them present only once. The specimen was peripheral blood. All receptors derive from a man at least 80 years old with acute or convalescent COVID-19.

The chain combines TRBV2 with TRBJ1-2; D unresolved. This CDR3 has 12 amino acids. V gave up 8 bases and J gave up 5 bases, with 12 bases separating them. Germline V CDR1 and CDR2: SNHLY, FYNNEI. The CDR3 sequence is CASLEQSYGYTF. CDR3 DNA sequence: TGTGCCAGCCTGGAACAGTCATATGGCTACACCTTC.

The chain links TRBV3-1 (or the pseudogene TRBV3-2) to TRBJ2-7; no definite D call. The germline gives CDR1 LGHDT, CDR2 YNNKEL (reference sequence). The CDR3 runs to 14 residues. V was clipped by 4 bases and J by 3 bases, with 13 bases between them. Written as DNA, the CDR3 is TGTGCCAGCAGCCCGATGCCAGGAAACTACGAGCAGTACTTC. Protein sequence: CASSPMPGNYEQYF.

The chain is built from TRBV7-2 and TRBJ2-2; D is unclear. The germline V gene encodes CDR1 SGHTA and CDR2 FQGNSA. V lost 7 bases and J 2 bases, leaving 5 bases between the germline ends. CDR3 size: 12 residues. In nucleotides, the CDR3 is TGTGCCAGCACTGTCAACACCGGGGAGCTGTTTTTT. This gives the protein CASTVNTGELFF. Full variable domain (rest looked up from reference TRBV7-2 and TRBJ2-2): GAGVSQSPSNKVTEKGKDVELRCDPISGHTALYWYRQSLGQGLEFLIYFQGNSAPDKSGLPSDRFSAERTGGSVSTLTIQRTQQEDSAVYLCASTVNTGELFFGEGSRLTVL.

V and J are TRBV5-1 and TRBJ1-6; 8 bases align to TRBD1. Germline loops: CDR1 SGHRS, CDR2 YFSETQ. The CDR3 has 15 residues. The J segment lost 8 bases and the V segment lost 3 bases, leaving 7 bases of the junction unmatched. Here the CDR3 reads CASSSSGTGHSPLHF. For the CDR3, the DNA is TGCGCCAGCAGCTCCTCCGGGACAGGTCATTCACCCCTCCACTTT.

V gene TRBV5-3 combines with J gene TRBJ2-2; 13 nucleotides align to TRBD2. TRBV5-3 is marked as an open reading frame, function uncertain. The CDR3 is 18 residues long. The V and J ends lost 1 base and 4 bases, in that order; junction bases with no gene match: 7. In DNA form, the CDR3 reads TGTGCCAGAAGCTTGATGAGGACTAGCGGGGGATCCACCGGGGAGCTGTTTTTT. Encoded protein: CARSLMRTSGGSTGELFF.

The chain joins TRBV5-1 to TRBJ2-7; 11 nucleotides align to TRBD1. This CDR3 has 14 amino acids. Germline V gene data show CDR1 as SGHRS and CDR2 as YFSETQ. V shed 4 bases, J shed 7 bases, and the junction held 7 bases outside the gene matches. CDR3 loop: CASSPGTGGGEQYF. The DNA for the CDR3 is TGCGCCAGCAGCCCGGGGACAGGGGGTGGAGAGCAGTACTTC.

This sequence joins TRBV7-3 and TRBJ1-1, with 9 bases that match TRBD1. Germline CDR1 and CDR2: SGHTA and FQGTGA. V was clipped by 4 bases and J by 6 bases; unmatched bases: 6. The CDR3 contains 14 residues. CDR3 sequence reads: CASSSGQGPAEAFF. CDR3 bases: TGTGCCAGCAGCTCGGGACAGGGTCCCGCTGAAGCTTTCTTT.

The chain links TRBV15 to TRBJ2-7; 7 bases line up with TRBD1. This CDR3 is 14 amino acids long. Trimming took 0 bases from V and 6 from J; bases not matched to a gene: 5. Germline CDR1 reads LNHNV; CDR2 reads YYDKDF (reference sequence). In nucleotides, the CDR3 is TGTGCCACCAGCAGAGATCGGGCAGGGGGCGAGCAGTACTTC. This gives the protein CATSRDRAGGEQYF.

This sequence joins TRBV15 and TRBJ2-2, with D possibly TRBD1 on 6 matching bases. Trimming took 3 bases from V and 7 from J, leaving 15 bases between them. The CDR3 spans 15 residues. CDR1 LNHNV and CDR2 YYDKDF come from the germline V gene (reference sequence). CDR3 sequence: CATSSRSGTRGELFF. The CDR3 DNA is TGTGCCACCAGCAGCCGCTCGGGGACACGCGGGGAGCTGTTTTTT.

The V gene is TRBV2, the J gene TRBJ1-3; D is undetermined. Germline loops: CDR1 SNHLY, CDR2 FYNNEI. V lost 6 bases to trimming and J lost 0 bases, with 9 bases between them. This CDR3 spans 14 amino acids. Here the CDR3 DNA reads TGTGCCAGCAGCTTCGGGATCTCTGGAAACACCATATATTTT. It encodes CASSFGISGNTIYF.

In regard to this clone: One junction end disagrees with the germline gene, perhaps due to a read error. Additional DNA sequences in this sample encode the identical CDR3. The V and J genes are TRBV28 and TRBJ1-2; D remains ambiguous. CDR3 length equals 13 residues. Germline V gene sequence: CDR1 MDHEN, CDR2 SYDVKM. The CDR3 is CASRIQKDYGYTF. In DNA form, the CDR3 reads TGCGCCAGCAGGATACAGAAAGACTATGGCTACACCTTC.

The genes are TRBV9 and TRBJ1-2, with D perhaps TRBD1 (6 bases). Germline V gene sequence: CDR1 SGDLS, CDR2 YYNGEE. The ends were cut back, 7 bases at V and 8 bases at J, with 15 bases in the middle. The CDR3 extends over 12 amino acids. The CDR3 region is CASGGGGEGYTF. The CDR3 DNA sequence: TGTGCCAGCGGAGGGGGGGGCGAAGGCTACACCTTC.

The gene calls are TRBV9 and TRBJ1-1, with 8 bases that match TRBD1. Germline CDR1 is SGDLS and CDR2 is YYNGEE. The length of the CDR3 is 14 residues. The V gene end was trimmed by 0 bases and the J gene end by 7 bases; junction bases not matched to a gene: 5. The CDR3 nucleotides are TGTGCCAGCAGCGTAGGTGTAGGACAGGGTGAAGCTTTCTTT. This gives the protein CASSVGVGQGEAFF. Together with reference TRBV9 and TRBJ1-1, the CDR3 gives the full variable domain: DSGVTQTPKHLITATGQRVTLRCSPRSGDLSVYWYQQSLDQGLQFLIQYYNGEERAKGNILERFSAQQFPDLHSELNLSSLELGDSALYFCASSVGVGQGEAFFGQGTRLTVV.

The gene calls are TRBV29-1 and TRBJ1-1; D is unresolved. Germline CDR1 SQVTM, CDR2 ANQGSEA. V was pared by 4 bases and J by 6 bases, with 12 bases between. The CDR3 totals 12 residues. The CDR3 nucleotides are TGCAGCGTTGTCCCCCAGATCTCTGAAGCTTTCTTT. Its protein product is CSVVPQISEAFF.

The chain joins TRBV18 to TRBJ1-4; the match to TRBD1 covers 7 bases. CDR3 length equals 15 residues. V lost 1 base to trimming and J lost 4 bases; unmatched junction nucleotides: 3. From germline, CDR1 is KGHSH and CDR2 LQKENI. The CDR3 DNA is TGTGCCAGCTCACCACGGGGACAGATTAATGAAAAACTGTTTTTT. The encoded protein is CASSPRGQINEKLFF.

This clone was seen once. This chain joins TRBV3-1 (or the pseudogene TRBV3-2) and TRBJ1-3; D is possibly TRBD1 (6 bases). Germline V gene sequence: CDR1 LGHDT, CDR2 YNNKEL (reference sequence). The ends were cut back, 1 base at V and 0 bases at J, with 10 bases in the middle. This CDR3 comprises 16 residues. CDR3 amino acids: CASSQARGASGNTIYF. The DNA for the CDR3 is TGTGCCAGCAGCCAAGCGCGGGGGGCCTCTGGAAACACCATATATTTT.

The rearrangement joins TRBV5-6 to TRBJ2-3; 9 nucleotides align to TRBD2. This CDR3 is built from 15 residues. With V trimmed by 4 bases and J by 0 bases, 3 bases remained unmatched. CDR1 and CDR2 (germline): SGHDT, YYEEEE. CDR3 coding DNA: TGTGCCAGCAGCCTGACTAGCGGTAGCACAGATACGCAGTATTTT. Its translation: CASSLTSGSTDTQYF.

CDR3 sequence reads: CASSLGVGLNEKLFF. In nucleotides, the CDR3 is TGCGCCAGCAGCTTGGGCGTCGGACTAAATGAAAAACTGTTTTTT. J is TRBJ1-4 and V is TRBV5-1, with D unclear. The CDR3 sequence is 15 residues long. Germline lookup yields CDR1 SGHRS and CDR2 YFSETQ. The V end was cut by 0 bases, the J end by 5 bases, with 11 bases between.

The chain recombines TRBV11-2 with TRBJ1-1; D ambiguous. The CDR3 has 15 amino acids. Germline-derived CDR1 and CDR2 are SGHAT and FQNNGV. V lost 7 bases and J 1 base, leaving 16 bases between the germline ends. The CDR3 nucleotides are TGTGCCAGCACCCCTACGCGATCAGGGAACACTGAAGCTTTCTTT. It is translated as CASTPTRSGNTEAFF.

In this sample, this clone turned up a few times. The chain carries TRBV7-2 and TRBJ1-1; D unclear. The CDR3 totals 16 residues. The V end lost 1 base, the J end lost 5 bases, and 17 bases lay between the germline ends. Germline V gene sequence: CDR1 SGHTA, CDR2 FQGNSA. CDR3 protein: CASSLGPDAVATEAFF. CDR3 nucleotides: TGTGCCAGCAGCTTAGGCCCCGACGCGGTCGCGACTGAAGCTTTCTTT.

This chain joins TRBV6-6 and TRBJ2-1; possibly TRBD2 for D (6 bases). Per the germline V gene, CDR1 is MNHNY and CDR2 is SVGAGI (reference sequence). V gave up 2 bases and J gave up 4 bases, with 9 bases separating them. CDR3 length equals 14 residues. The CDR3 sequence is CASSYGTSYNEQFF. Written as DNA, the CDR3 is TGTGCCAGCAGTTACGGGACTTCTTACAATGAGCAGTTCTTC.

The chain has TRBV7-8 and TRBJ1-2; perhaps TRBD1 as D (6 bases). V was trimmed by 3 bases and J by 4 bases, leaving 18 bases between them. Germline V gene data show CDR1 as SGHVS and CDR2 as FQNEAQ. The CDR3 sequence is 16 residues long. CDR3 sequence: CASSFAYREVSYGYTF. CDR3 nucleotide sequence: TGTGCCAGCAGCTTTGCCTACAGGGAAGTTAGCTATGGCTACACCTTC. Full variable domain (rest looked up from reference TRBV7-8 and TRBJ1-2): GAGVSQSPRYKVAKRGQDVALRCDPISGHVSLFWYQQALGQGPEFLTYFQNEAQLDKSGLPSDRFFAERPEGSVSTLKIQRTQQEDSAVYLCASSFAYREVSYGYTFGSGTRLTVV.

The genes are TRBV10-3 and TRBJ2-3, with 7 bases that match TRBD1. V lost 4 bases, J lost 11 bases, and 6 bases stayed unmatched. Germline lookup yields CDR1 ENHRY and CDR2 SYGVKD. The CDR3 is 12 residues long. The CDR3 sequence is CAISGTGTEQYF. The DNA for the CDR3 is TGTGCCATCAGTGGCACCGGGACAGAGCAGTATTTT.

The chain links TRBV9 to TRBJ1-6; 8 bases fit TRBD1. Trimming removed 4 bases from V and 3 bases from J; junction bases left unmatched: 6. The germline CDR1 and CDR2 sequences are SGDLS and YYNGEE. The CDR3 has 16 amino acids. CDR3 sequence: CASSPGGDGYNSPLHF. CDR3 bases: TGTGCCAGCAGCCCAGGGGGCGACGGCTATAATTCACCCCTCCACTTT.